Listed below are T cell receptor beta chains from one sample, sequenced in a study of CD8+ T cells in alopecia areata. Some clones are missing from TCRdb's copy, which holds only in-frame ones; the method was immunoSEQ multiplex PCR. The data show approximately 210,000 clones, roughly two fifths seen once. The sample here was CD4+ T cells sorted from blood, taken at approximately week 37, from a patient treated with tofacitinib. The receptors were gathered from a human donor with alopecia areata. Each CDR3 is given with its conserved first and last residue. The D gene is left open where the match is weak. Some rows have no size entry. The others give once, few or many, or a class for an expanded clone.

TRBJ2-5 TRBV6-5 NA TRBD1 CASSLGTGGIVGTQYF TGTGCCAGCAGTTTAGGGACAGGGGGCATCGTGGGGACCCAGTACTTC
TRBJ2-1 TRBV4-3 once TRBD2 CASSQRLASEQFF TGCGCCAGCAGCCAACGACTAGCGAGTGAGCAGTTCTTC
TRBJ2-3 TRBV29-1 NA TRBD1 CSVASQGGDTQYF TGCAGCGTTGCTTCACAGGGGGGTGATACGCAGTATTTT
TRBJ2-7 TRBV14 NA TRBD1 CASSHLRTGTGKVSEQYF TGTGCCAGCAGCCACCTACGGACCGGGACAGGTAAAGTTTCCGAGCAGTACTTC
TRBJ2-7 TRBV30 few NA CAWRGPGPKGEQYF TGTGCCTGGAGGGGGCCAGGCCCCAAGGGTGAGCAGTACTTC
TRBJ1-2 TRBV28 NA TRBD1 CASSTGQVRGYTF TGTGCCAGCAGCACGGGACAGGTGCGTGGCTACACCTTC
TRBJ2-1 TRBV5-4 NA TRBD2 CASGLVSGRAREQFF TGTGCCAGCGGTTTGGTTAGCGGGAGGGCGAGGGAGCAGTTCTTC
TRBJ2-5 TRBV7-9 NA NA CASSLGTQETQYF TGTGCCAGCAGCTTGGGGACTCAAGAGACCCAGTACTTC
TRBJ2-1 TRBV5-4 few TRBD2 CASSLPPGLAGGSYNEQFF TGTGCCAGCAGCCTACCCCCTGGACTAGCGGGAGGCTCCTACAATGAGCAGTTCTTC
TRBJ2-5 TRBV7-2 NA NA CASSFNEGETQYF TGTGCCAGCAGCTTCAACGAGGGGGAGACCCAGTACTTC
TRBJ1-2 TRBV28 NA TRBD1 CASSPGTGVYGYTF TGTGCCAGCAGTCCCGGGACAGGGGTTTATGGCTACACCTTC
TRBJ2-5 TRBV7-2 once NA CASSFTRVETQYF TGTGCCAGCAGCTTTACCAGGGTTGAGACCCAGTACTTC
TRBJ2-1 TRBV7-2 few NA CASSSPGLHNEQFF TGTGCCAGCAGCTCACCGGGACTTCACAATGAGCAGTTCTTC
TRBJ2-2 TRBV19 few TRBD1 CASTRRGTGNTGELFF TGTGCCAGTACCCGGCGTGGGACAGGGAACACCGGGGAGCTGTTTTTT
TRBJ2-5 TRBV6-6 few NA CATRTQTSGTQYF TGTGCCACCAGGACTCAGACCTCGGGGACCCAGTACTTC
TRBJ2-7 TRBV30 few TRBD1 CAWSPSDRESYEQYF TGTGCCTGGAGTCCTTCAGACAGGGAGAGCTACGAGCAGTACTTC
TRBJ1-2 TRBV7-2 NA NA CASSLPAGGYTF TGTGCCAGCAGCTTACCCGCAGGAGGCTACACCTTC
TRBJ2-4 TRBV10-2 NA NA CASSPSGPKNIQYF TGCGCCAGCAGTCCGTCGGGACCGAAAAACATTCAGTACTTC
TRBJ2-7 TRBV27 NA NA CASSLSPRTGRDEQYF TGTGCCAGCAGTTTATCCCCGCGGACAGGGAGGGACGAGCAGTACTTC
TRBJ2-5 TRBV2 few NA CASSGPYQETQYF TGTGCCAGCAGTGGACCGTACCAAGAGACCCAGTACTTC
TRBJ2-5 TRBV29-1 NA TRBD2 CSAPRGGVRETQYF TGCAGCGCCCCCCGGGGGGGTGTACGAGAGACCCAGTACTTC
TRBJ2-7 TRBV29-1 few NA CSVDRAGSSYEQYF TGCAGCGTTGATAGGGCAGGCTCCTCCTACGAGCAGTACTTC
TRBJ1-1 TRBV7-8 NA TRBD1 CASSLEGANTEAFF TGTGCCAGCAGCTTAGAGGGGGCTAACACTGAAGCTTTCTTT
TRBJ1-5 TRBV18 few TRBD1 CANLQPGQGEGSGDQPQHF TGTGCCAACCTACAGCCGGGACAGGGGGAAGGATCAGGAGATCAGCCCCAGCATTTT
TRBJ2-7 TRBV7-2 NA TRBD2 CASSPSGRAWEQYF TGTGCCAGCAGTCCTAGCGGGAGAGCGTGGGAGCAGTACTTC
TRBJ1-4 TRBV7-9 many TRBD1 CASRSGTGGEKLFF TGTGCCAGCAGGTCCGGGACAGGGGGCGAAAAACTGTTTTTT
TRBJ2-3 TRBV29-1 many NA CSAHRNTDTQYF TGCAGCGCCCACAGGAACACAGATACGCAGTATTTT
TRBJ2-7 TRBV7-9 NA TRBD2 CASSLLTSGAYEQYF TGTGCCAGCAGCTTATTGACTAGCGGAGCCTACGAGCAGTACTTC
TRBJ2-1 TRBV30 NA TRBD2 CAWRRTSGTYSGGSYNEQFF TGTGCCTGGAGGAGGACTAGCGGGACCTACTCTGGGGGCTCCTACAATGAGCAGTTCTTC
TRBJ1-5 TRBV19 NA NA CASRPAGSNQPQHF TGTGCCAGTAGGCCCGCCGGGTCAAATCAGCCCCAGCATTTT
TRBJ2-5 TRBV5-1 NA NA CASSSGHQMGETQYF TGCGCCAGCAGCTCGGGCCACCAAATGGGGGAGACCCAGTACTTC
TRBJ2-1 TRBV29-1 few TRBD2 CSVEFSASGYNEQFF TGCAGCGTTGAATTTTCGGCTAGCGGCTACAATGAGCAGTTCTTC
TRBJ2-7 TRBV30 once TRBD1 CAWSVGIPQGANEQYF TGTGCCTGGAGTGTTGGGATCCCACAGGGGGCCAACGAGCAGTACTTC
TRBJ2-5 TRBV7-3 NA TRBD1 CASRIPNRGNETQYF TGTGCCAGCAGGATTCCCAACAGGGGGAACGAGACCCAGTACTTC
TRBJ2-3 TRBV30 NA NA CAWSARVANTQYF TGTGCCTGGAGTGCCAGGGTTGCAAATACGCAGTATTTT
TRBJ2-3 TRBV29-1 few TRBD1 CSVLGDRGLDTQYF TGCAGCGTTCTGGGGGACAGGGGCTTAGATACGCAGTATTTT
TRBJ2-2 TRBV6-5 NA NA CASSYRGGELFF TGTGCCAGCAGTTACCGGGGAGGGGAGCTGTTTTTT
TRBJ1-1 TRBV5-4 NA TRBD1 CASSLEDRISTEAFF TGTGCCAGCAGCTTGGAGGACAGGATAAGCACTGAAGCTTTCTTT
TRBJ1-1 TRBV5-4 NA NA CASGQGVDTEAFF TGTGCCAGCGGGCAGGGCGTGGACACTGAAGCTTTCTTT
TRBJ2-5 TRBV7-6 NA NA CASSLAGTEQETQYF TGTGCCAGCAGCTTAGCGGGGACGGAGCAAGAGACCCAGTACTTC
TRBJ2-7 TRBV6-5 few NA CASSYSLGDEQYF TGTGCCAGCAGTTACTCCCTTGGGGACGAGCAGTACTTC
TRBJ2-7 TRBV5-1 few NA CASSLDGEYEQYF TGCGCCAGCAGCCTGGACGGAGAGTACGAGCAGTACTTC
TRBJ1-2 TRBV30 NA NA CAWSVRLAGGYTF TGTGCCTGGAGTGTACGACTGGCTGGGGGCTACACCTTC
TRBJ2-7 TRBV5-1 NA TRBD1 CASSDKQGKHTYEQYF TGCGCCAGCAGCGACAAACAGGGGAAGCACACCTACGAGCAGTACTTC
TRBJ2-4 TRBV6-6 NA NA CASSLGPPAKNIQYF TGTGCCAGCAGTCTAGGGCCACCGGCCAAAAACATTCAGTACTTC
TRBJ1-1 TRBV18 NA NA CASSPPFNTEAFF TGTGCCAGCTCACCACCGTTCAACACTGAAGCTTTCTTT
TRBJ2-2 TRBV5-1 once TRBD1 CASSRQGAGTGELFF TGCGCCAGCAGTCGACAGGGGGCAGGCACCGGGGAGCTGTTTTTT
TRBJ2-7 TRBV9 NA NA CASSPHGPPYEQYF TGTGCCAGCAGCCCACACGGACCCCCCTACGAGCAGTACTTC
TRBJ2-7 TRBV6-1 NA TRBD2 CASSEKAGVEQYF TGTGCCAGCAGTGAGAAAGCGGGAGTTGAGCAGTACTTC
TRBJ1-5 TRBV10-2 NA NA CASSEKGYQPQHF TGCGCCAGCAGTGAGAAGGGCTATCAGCCCCAGCATTTT
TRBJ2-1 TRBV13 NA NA CASERGYNEQFF TGTGCCAGCGAGCGAGGATACAATGAGCAGTTCTTC
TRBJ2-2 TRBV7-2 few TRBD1 CASGGQGIGELFF TGTGCCAGCGGGGGACAGGGTATCGGGGAGCTGTTTTTT
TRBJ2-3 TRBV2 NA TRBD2 CASNGAGVSTDTQYF TGTGCCAGCAACGGAGCGGGAGTAAGCACAGATACGCAGTATTTT